These 21 T cell receptor beta chains share one sample of origin, sequenced in a study of Ad26.COV2.S vaccination and SARS-CoV-2 variants. Data came from immunoSEQ multiplex PCR; TCRdb stores just in-frame clones and leaves some out. The table lists 300,000 to 400,000 clones, about 88% of them singletons. Sample treatment: roughly 18 received Ad26.COV2.S at low or high dose, single or two shots; 5 received placebo; per-sample allocation not given. Sampling was performed 63 days after the first vaccine or placebo injection. The sequencing used peripheral blood, collected in a trial of Ad26.COV2.S vaccine versus placebo. The receptor source for this set is a person between 18 and 65 years old who received the Ad26.COV2.S COVID-19 vaccine or a placebo.

This chain links TRBV28 with TRBJ1-2, with D hard to call. Trimming took off 5 bases at V and 5 bases at J, with 9 bases between the two ends. The CDR3 contains 12 residues. Germline CDR1 is MDHEN and CDR2 is SYDVKM. The CDR3 DNA reads TGTGCCAGCAGTATAACTCTGTATGGCTACACCTTC. Translating gives CASSITLYGYTF.

This clone was recorded a few times. The chain has TRBV7-2 and TRBJ1-6, with unresolved D. Germline V gene data show CDR1 as SGHTA and CDR2 as FQGNSA. Trimming stripped 5 bases from V and 7 bases from J, with 15 bases between. The CDR3 totals 15 residues. Written as DNA, the CDR3 is TGTGCCAGCAGCCCACAAATCAAGAGCAATTCACCCCTCCACTTT. Translated, it gives CASSPQIKSNSPLHF.

V gene TRBV19 combines with J gene TRBJ1-2; D is unresolved. The CDR3 has 13 amino acids. V was cut by 5 bases and J by 4 bases, with 11 bases left in between. Germline lookup yields CDR1 LNHDA and CDR2 SQIVND (reference sequence). The CDR3 nucleotides are TGTGCCAGTAGTTGGGTTTCGGGCTATGGCTACACCTTC. Residues: CASSWVSGYGYTF.

The chain carries TRBV6-1 and TRBJ2-5, with D unresolved. From germline, CDR1 is MNHNS and CDR2 SASEGT. This CDR3 spans 14 amino acids. V was shortened by 1 base and J by 5 bases, with 11 bases between the two germline ends. CDR3 nucleotides: TGTGCCAGCAGTGAAGGGTGGGTACTGGAGACCCAGTACTTC. Translated: CASSEGWVLETQYF.

The rearrangement joins TRBV3-1 (or the pseudogene TRBV3-2) to TRBJ2-1, with D perhaps matching TRBD2 (5 bases). The germline CDR1 and CDR2 sequences are LGHDT and YNNKEL (reference sequence). The CDR3 sequence is 17 residues long. The V end was cut by 1 base, the J end by 0 bases, with 13 bases between. The CDR3 loop is CASSQVRVLDSYNEQFF. As DNA, the CDR3 is TGTGCCAGCAGCCAAGTCCGCGTACTAGACTCCTACAATGAGCAGTTCTTC.

The chain links TRBV6-2 or TRBV6-3 to TRBJ1-1, with TRBD1 as a possible D gene (6 bases). This CDR3 is 15 amino acids long. V lost 0 bases and J lost 5, with 13 bases in between. The germline CDR1 and CDR2 sequences are MNHEY and SVGEGT. CDR3 sequence: CASSYSGGIETEAFF. The CDR3 DNA is TGTGCCAGCAGTTACTCGGGGGGCATAGAGACTGAAGCTTTCTTT.

The chain couples TRBV20-1 to TRBJ1-2, with D possibly being TRBD1 (5 bases). The V gene's germline CDR1 is DFQATT and CDR2 SNEGSKA (reference sequence). This CDR3 comprises 14 residues. Deletions cut 3 bases from V and 4 bases from J, with 15 bases between. CDR3 DNA: TGCAGTGCTAGTAGTCGCCAGGGAAGCTATGGCTACACCTTC. As protein: CSASSRQGSYGYTF.

This sequence joins TRBV6-1 and TRBJ1-1; D gene uncertain. The CDR3 is 11 amino acids. V lost 1 base to trimming and J lost 8 bases, with 5 bases between them. Germline CDR1 is MNHNS and CDR2 is SASEGT. CDR3 protein: CASSEGVEAFF. In nucleotides, the CDR3 is TGTGCCAGCAGTGAAGGGGTGGAAGCTTTCTTT.

The chain recombines TRBV10-3 with TRBJ1-4; a possible D gene is TRBD1 (5 bases). Trimming cost V 3 bases and J 5 bases, with 10 bases left between them. Germline loops: CDR1 ENHRY, CDR2 SYGVKD. The CDR3 loop spans 14 amino acids. DNA for the CDR3: TGTGCCATCAGTGAACAGGCGGAAAATGAAAAACTGTTTTTT. This translates into CAISEQAENEKLFF.

The V call is TRBV27, the J call TRBJ1-4; no definite D call. V lost 0 bases and J 0 bases, leaving 11 bases between the germline ends. The germline V gene has CDR1 MNHEY and CDR2 SMNVEV (reference sequence). The CDR3 loop spans 17 amino acids. The CDR3 region has the DNA TGTGCCAGCAGTTTATCGGGAAGGAGATCAACTAATGAAAAACTGTTTTTT. This sequence encodes CASSLSGRRSTNEKLFF.

The chain carries TRBV19 and TRBJ1-4; TRBD1 matches 7 bases. The junction had 6 bases not matched to a gene; V was cut back by 3 bases and J by 8 bases. From germline, CDR1 is LNHDA and CDR2 SQIVND (reference sequence). The CDR3 extends over 14 amino acids. The CDR3 sequence is CASSMTGFREKLFF. In nucleotides, the CDR3 is TGTGCCAGTAGTATGACAGGGTTTCGAGAAAAACTGTTTTTT.

The J gene is TRBJ2-2, the V gene TRBV3-1 (or the pseudogene TRBV3-2), with TRBD2 identical over 10 bases. The V gene end was trimmed by 2 bases and the J gene end by 4 bases; junction bases not matched to a gene: 4. The V gene's germline CDR1 is LGHDT and CDR2 YNNKEL (reference sequence). CDR3 length equals 16 residues. This chain's CDR3 is CASSQPSGSATGELFF. CDR3 in DNA: TGTGCCAGCAGCCAACCTAGCGGGAGCGCCACCGGGGAGCTGTTTTTT.

The J gene is TRBJ1-2, the V gene TRBV9; D not resolved. The germline V and J ends were trimmed by 2 bases and 0 bases, with 14 bases remaining between them. CDR3 length: 16 residues. The germline V gene encodes CDR1 SGDLS and CDR2 YYNGEE. The DNA of the CDR3 is TGTGCCAGCAGCGTTGACCAGGCAACCCCTAACTATGGCTACACCTTC. This gives the protein CASSVDQATPNYGYTF.

The chain couples TRBV5-1 to TRBJ1-4; 11 bases match TRBD1. The CDR3 extends over 15 amino acids. Losses at the gene ends were 5 bases for V and 5 bases for J; bases not matched to a gene: 5. Per the germline V gene, CDR1 is SGHRS and CDR2 is YFSETQ. Here the CDR3 DNA reads TGCGCCAGCAGTTCGGACAGGGGGCTAAATGAAAAACTGTTTTTT. Its translation is CASSSDRGLNEKLFF.

The chain couples TRBV7-9 to TRBJ2-1, with a tentative D call TRBD2 (5 bases). Germline loops: CDR1 SEHNR, CDR2 FQNEAQ (reference sequence). The CDR3 loop spans 14 amino acids. V shed 7 bases and J shed 8 bases, with 18 bases lying between them. CDR3 amino acids: CASNPTSSMDEQFF. The CDR3 DNA reads as TGTGCCAGCAACCCCACCTCTAGCATGGATGAGCAGTTCTTC.

This chain joins TRBV4-3 and TRBJ2-7; TRBD2 is a possible D gene (6 bases). The V gene's germline CDR1 is LGHNA and CDR2 YSLEER. The CDR3 consists of 14 residues. The ends were cut back, 4 bases at V and 3 bases at J, with 13 bases in the middle. CDR3 loop: CASSLLGGNYEQYF. DNA of the CDR3: TGCGCCAGCAGCCTGCTCGGGGGAAACTACGAGCAGTACTTC.

The rearrangement links TRBV3-1 (or the pseudogene TRBV3-2) to TRBJ2-7, with 7 nucleotides matching TRBD1. Germline V gives CDR1 LGHDT, CDR2 YNNKEL (reference sequence). V gave up 4 bases and J gave up 4 bases; unmatched junction bases: 7. The CDR3 has 14 amino acids. CDR3 region: CASSPQTGWYEQYF. The CDR3 DNA sequence: TGTGCCAGCAGCCCTCAGACAGGGTGGTACGAGCAGTACTTC.

The rearrangement uses TRBV7-8 and TRBJ1-5, with D perhaps matching TRBD1 (6 bases). CDR1 and CDR2 (germline): SGHVS, FQNEAQ. Trimming shortened V by 5 bases and J by 6 bases, and 17 bases separated the two germline ends. The CDR3 is 15 residues long. The CDR3 loop reads CASSLLDGGLQPQHF. CDR3 nucleotide sequence: TGTGCCAGCAGCCTTCTCGACGGGGGCCTTCAGCCCCAGCATTTT.

CDR3 sequence reads: CASSISVLSYEQYF. The CDR3, as DNA: TGTGCCAGTAGTATTTCGGTCCTCTCCTACGAGCAGTACTTC. This chain connects TRBV19 to TRBJ2-7, with unresolved D. With 3 bases removed from V and 0 bases from J, the gap between germline ends came to 9 bases. In germline, CDR1 is LNHDA, CDR2 SQIVND (reference sequence). The CDR3 totals 14 residues.

The genes are TRBV7-9 and TRBJ2-7; either TRBD1 or TRBD2 may fit D (6 bases each). The germline V gene encodes CDR1 SEHNR and CDR2 FQNEAQ (reference sequence). This CDR3 comprises 15 residues. The V end was cut by 0 bases, the J end by 1 base, with 10 bases between. CDR3 in amino acids: CASSLAEGGSYEQYF. The CDR3 nucleotides are TGTGCCAGCAGCTTAGCGGAGGGGGGATCCTACGAGCAGTACTTC.

This chain connects TRBV12-3 or TRBV12-4 to TRBJ1-1; D might be TRBD1 (5 bases). The CDR3 spans 10 residues. V was shortened by 7 bases and J by 7 bases, with 7 bases between the two germline ends. The CDR3 coding sequence is TGTGCCAGCATAGACAGTGAAGCTTTCTTT. Translated, it gives CASIDSEAFF.